The clone carrying this T cell receptor beta chain was seen ten or more times. As handled by the study authors: Quantification of nucleated cells was approximated via reference gene primer amplification. TCRdb keeps only in-frame clones here, not all; method: immunoSEQ multiplex PCR. D and trimming were read from the DNA, whereas the V and J calls and clone size are those reported in that table. The sample lists around 140,000 clones; approximately 88% were seen once. The CDR3 spans 15 residues. The V gene end was trimmed by 1 base and the J gene end by 4 bases; junction bases not matched to a gene: 3. Per the germline V gene, CDR1 is SGHAT and CDR2 is FQNNGV. The source of the sample is a study of blood T cell repertoires in COVID-19. The overall study: The study drew acute and convalescent COVID-19 samples from the United States, Italy and Spain.

Sequencing input: peripheral blood. The rearrangement uses TRBV11-2 and TRBJ1-2, with 10 bases lining up with TRBD1. The sequence derives from a man between 60 and 75 years old with acute or convalescent COVID-19. The DNA for the CDR3 is TGTGCCAGCAGCTTAGCGACAGGGGGCAGCTATGGCTACACCTTC. As protein: CASSLATGGSYGYTF.